This T cell receptor (beta chain) was captured by sequencing in a study of cytomegalovirus exposure and HLA in healthy donors. The protocol was immunoSEQ multiplex PCR, while the TCRdb copy is restricted to in-frame clones and leaves out a portion. This table holds 250,000 to 350,000 clones, approximately 88% found once. V dropped 4 bases and J dropped 6; count of bases not matched to a gene: 4. The CDR3 loop spans 13 amino acids. Germline CDR1 SGHNT, CDR2 YENEEA. This receptor was taken from a young man in good health and CMV-seronegative. This sequence joins TRBV11-3 and TRBJ2-7, with 9 bases aligning to TRBD1. Material for sequencing was PBMCs. The CDR3 nucleotides read TGTGCCAGCAGCTCGGGGACAGGGTTCGAGCAGTACTTC. This encodes CASSSGTGFEQYF.